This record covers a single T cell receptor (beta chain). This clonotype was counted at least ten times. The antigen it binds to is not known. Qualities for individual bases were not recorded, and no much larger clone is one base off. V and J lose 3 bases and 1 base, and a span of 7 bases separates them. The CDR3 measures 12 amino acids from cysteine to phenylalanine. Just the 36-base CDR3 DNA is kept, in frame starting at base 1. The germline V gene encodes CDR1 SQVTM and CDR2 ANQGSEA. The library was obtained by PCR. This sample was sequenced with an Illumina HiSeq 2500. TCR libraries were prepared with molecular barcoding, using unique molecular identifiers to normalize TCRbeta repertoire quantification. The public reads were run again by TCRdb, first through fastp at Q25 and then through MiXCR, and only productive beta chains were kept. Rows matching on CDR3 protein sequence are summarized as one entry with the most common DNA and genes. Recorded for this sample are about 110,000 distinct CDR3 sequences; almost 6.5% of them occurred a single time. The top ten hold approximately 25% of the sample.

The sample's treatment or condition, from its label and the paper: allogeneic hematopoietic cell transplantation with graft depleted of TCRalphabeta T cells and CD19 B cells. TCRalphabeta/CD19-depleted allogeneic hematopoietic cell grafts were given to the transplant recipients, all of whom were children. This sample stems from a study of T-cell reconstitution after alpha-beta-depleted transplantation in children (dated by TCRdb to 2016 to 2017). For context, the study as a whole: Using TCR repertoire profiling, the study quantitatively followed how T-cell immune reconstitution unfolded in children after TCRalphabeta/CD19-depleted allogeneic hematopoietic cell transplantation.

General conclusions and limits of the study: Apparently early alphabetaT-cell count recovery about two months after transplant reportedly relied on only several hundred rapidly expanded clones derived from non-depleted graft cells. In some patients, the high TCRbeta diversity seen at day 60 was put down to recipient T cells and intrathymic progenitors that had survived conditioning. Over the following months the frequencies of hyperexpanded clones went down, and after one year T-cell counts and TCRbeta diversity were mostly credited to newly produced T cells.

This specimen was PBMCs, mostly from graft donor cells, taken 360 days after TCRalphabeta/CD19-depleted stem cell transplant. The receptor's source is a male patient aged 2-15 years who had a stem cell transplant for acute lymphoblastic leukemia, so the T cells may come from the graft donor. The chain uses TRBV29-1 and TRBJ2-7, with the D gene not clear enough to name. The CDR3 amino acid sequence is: CSVEGLSYEQYF. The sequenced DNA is TGCAGCGTTGAGGGCCTGTCCTACGAGCAGTACTTC.